This T cell receptor (beta chain) originates from a study of cytomegalovirus exposure and HLA in healthy donors. Broader study findings: Specific recognition of CMV antigens was confirmed in vitro for a few chains (all CMV-associated).

The PCR used 60 Vbeta and 13 Jbeta primers. Method: immunoSEQ multiplex PCR; TCRdb's copy keeps in-frame clones and lacks some. The sample lists 130,000 or so clones, around 10% occurring once. Regarding this clone: Its antigen is as yet unknown.

The CDR3 is 13 amino acids. Germline lookup yields CDR1 SGHRS and CDR2 YFSETQ. The germline V and J ends were trimmed by 4 bases and 6 bases, with 14 bases remaining between them. The chain recombines TRBV5-1 with TRBJ2-7, with a possible D match to TRBD1 (6 bases). The specimen sequenced was PBMCs. The TCR comes from a woman aged 40 to 50 in good health and CMV-seropositive. The chain's CDR3 is CASSPQEGGEQYF. The DNA for the CDR3 is TGCGCCAGCAGCCCGCAGGAAGGGGGCGAGCAGTACTTC.